The 28 T cell receptor beta chains presented below share a single source sample, sequenced in a study of glioma-infiltrating T cells after dendritic cell vaccination. TCRdb's table, derived via immunoSEQ multiplex PCR, lists solely in-frame clones and lacks some. The sample contains under 40,000 clones, more than 85% of which appear only once. The source material was blood, sampled before dendritic cell vaccination. These receptors all stem from a human donor with glioblastoma.

The chain carries TRBV2 and TRBJ2-5; 9 nucleotides align to TRBD2. The last part of the DNA fits TRBJ2-7 better; the J call may be wrong. The CDR3 covers 14 residues. Germline CDR1 SNHLY, CDR2 FYNNEI. The CDR3: CASTTSGSSYEQYF. The CDR3 coding sequence is TGTGCCAGCACGACTAGCGGAAGCTCCTACGAGCAGTACTTC.

The chain recombines TRBV7-9 with TRBJ2-7, with TRBD1 matching over 9 bases. After removal of 6 bases from V and 5 bases from J, the junction contained 14 bases not matched to a gene. Germline values: CDR1 SEHNR, CDR2 FQNEAQ (reference sequence). There are 16 residues in the CDR3. CDR3 in DNA: TGTGCCAGCAGGTTCACGTCTGGACAGGGGACCCACGAGCAGTACTTC. As protein: CASRFTSGQGTHEQYF.

The count of this clone is one. This chain links TRBV6-5 with TRBJ2-5; 7 nucleotides agree with TRBD1. The V gene end was trimmed by 6 bases and the J gene end by 2 bases; junction bases not matched to a gene: 9. The CDR3 extends over 15 amino acids. The germline V gene has CDR1 MNHEY and CDR2 SVGAGI. The CDR3: CASRYAGTEQETQYF. In DNA, the CDR3 is TGTGCCAGCAGGTACGCCGGGACAGAGCAAGAGACCCAGTACTTC.

This clone rates as medium-sized. The gene calls are TRBV6-1 and TRBJ1-1, with 7 bases fitting TRBD1. The CDR3 runs 12 residues. Germline CDR1 is MNHNS and CDR2 is SASEGT. With 10 bases clipped from V and 3 bases from J, the junction kept 5 bases outside the gene matches. The CDR3 sequence is CAIRDSYTEAFF. The CDR3 nucleotides read TGTGCCATCCGGGACAGCTACACTGAAGCTTTCTTT.

This sequence joins TRBV19 and TRBJ2-2; maybe TRBD1 (6 bases). The germline CDR1 and CDR2 sequences are LNHDA and SQIVND (reference sequence). V lost 1 base to trimming and J lost 4 bases, with 10 bases between them. There are 15 residues in the CDR3. The DNA of the CDR3 is TGTGCCAGTAGTATAGGAGACAGGCCCACCGGGGAGCTGTTTTTT. It yields the protein CASSIGDRPTGELFF.

V usage is TRBV7-2 and J usage is TRBJ2-1, with a weak D call TRBD1 (5 bases). Germline V gene lookup returns CDR1 SGHTA and CDR2 FQGNSA. V was trimmed by 7 bases and J by 5 bases, leaving 12 bases between them. The CDR3 length is 13 residues. The chain's CDR3 is CASKQDPHNEQFF. The DNA of the CDR3 is TGTGCCAGCAAACAGGACCCCCACAATGAGCAGTTCTTC.

J is TRBJ2-5 and V is TRBV25-1, with unresolved D. The J call is doubtful: the DNA matches TRBJ2-7 better. Germline V gene sequence: CDR1 MGHDK, CDR2 SYGVNS. This CDR3 is built from 14 residues. CDR3 amino acids: CASSEYESPYEQYF. CDR3 nucleotides: TGTGCCAGCAGTGAATACGAATCGCCCTACGAGCAGTACTTC.

The rearrangement links TRBV14 to TRBJ2-7, with 7 bases lining up with TRBD2. CDR1 and CDR2 (germline): SGHDN, FVKESK. The CDR3 extends over 19 amino acids. The junction had 17 bases not matched to a gene; V was cut back by 1 base and J by 2 bases. The CDR3 DNA is TGTGCCAGCAGCCAAGTCCCTGCAAGGAGTAGCGGGTTTACCTACGAGCAGTACTTC. It specifies CASSQVPARSSGFTYEQYF.

The CDR3 spells CASSLDRGNTEAFF. The CDR3 nucleotides are TGCGCCAGCAGTTTGGACAGGGGAAACACTGAAGCTTTCTTT. The V gene is TRBV10-1, the J gene TRBJ1-1; TRBD1 matches 9 bases. Germline values: CDR1 WNHNN, CDR2 SYGVQD (reference sequence). V shed 5 bases and J 2 bases; nucleotides not matched to a gene: 3. The CDR3 sequence is 14 residues long.

This rearrangement joins TRBV19 to TRBJ1-5, with D perhaps matching TRBD1 (5 bases). Germline V gene data show CDR1 as LNHDA and CDR2 as SQIVND (reference sequence). The CDR3 sequence is 17 residues long. Trimming removed 7 bases from V and 6 bases from J, with 25 bases in between. The CDR3 DNA reads as TGTGCCAGTACCTACCGCGCCGGGACGCGCGGGGGTCAGCCCCAGCATTTT. It is translated as CASTYRAGTRGGQPQHF. Complete variable domain (other parts from reference TRBV19 and TRBJ1-5): DGGITQSPKYLFRKEGQNVTLSCEQNLNHDAMYWYRQDPGQGLRLIYYSQIVNDFQKGDIAEGYSVSREKKESFPLTVTSAQKNPTAFYLCASTYRAGTRGGQPQHFGDGTRLSIL.

The chain links TRBV10-3 to TRBJ1-6, with D tentatively TRBD1 (5 bases). Per germline, CDR1 ENHRY and CDR2 SYGVKD. The CDR3 totals 12 residues. The germline V and J ends were trimmed by 7 bases and 7 bases, with 8 bases remaining between them. DNA for the CDR3: TGTGCCATCAACGACAGAAATTCACCCCTCCACTTT. This translates into CAINDRNSPLHF.

V usage is TRBV5-1 and J usage is TRBJ2-5; D unclear. CDR3 length equals 12 residues. V gave up 5 bases and J gave up 1 base, with 6 bases separating them. CDR1 is SGHRS, CDR2 YFSETQ, per germline. CDR3 nucleotide sequence: TGCGCCAGCAGGGCCGTCCAAGAGACCCAGTACTTC. Translating it yields CASRAVQETQYF. The full variable domain, rest sourced from reference TRBV5-1 and TRBJ2-5, is KAGVTQTPRYLIKTRGQQVTLSCSPISGHRSVSWYQQTPGQGLQFLFEYFSETQRNKGNFPGRFSGRQFSNSRSEMNVSTLELGDSALYLCASRAVQETQYFGPGTRLLVL.

In its sample, this clone was seen once. The chain recombines TRBV6-6 with TRBJ1-6, with 10 bases aligning to TRBD1. The CDR3 loop spans 15 amino acids. J was trimmed by 10 bases and V by 2 bases; bases with no gene match: 5. Germline CDR1 and CDR2: MNHNY and SVGAGI (reference sequence). CDR3 DNA sequence: TGTGCCAGCAGTTACCCCGGACAGGGGGGATCACCCCTCCACTTT. It encodes CASSYPGQGGSPLHF.

The chain combines TRBV28 with TRBJ1-5, with 8 positions matching TRBD1. The germline CDR1 and CDR2 sequences are MDHEN and SYDVKM. V was clipped by 6 bases and J by 4 bases; unmatched bases: 11. CDR3 length: 16 amino acids. CDR3 sequence (DNA): TGTGCCAGCAGCCTGGGGGAACGGACAGGGAATCAGCCCCAGCATTTT. This translates into CASSLGERTGNQPQHF.

V gene TRBV5-1 combines with J gene TRBJ1-1; D might be TRBD1 (5 bases). Deletions cut 0 bases from V and 1 base from J, with 7 bases between. Germline V CDR1 and CDR2: SGHRS, YFSETQ. The CDR3 runs 14 residues. CDR3 DNA sequence: TGCGCCAGCAGCTTGGCGGGGGGGAACACTGAAGCTTTCTTT. Translation: CASSLAGGNTEAFF.

The chain is built from TRBV5-6 and TRBJ1-4; D might be TRBD1 (5 bases). Germline V gene lookup returns CDR1 SGHDT and CDR2 YYEEEE. CDR3 length: 14 residues. V dropped 4 bases and J dropped 7 bases, with 14 bases sitting between them. This CDR3 is CASSLGPGGEKLFF. The CDR3 DNA follows: TGTGCCAGCAGCCTGGGCCCGGGGGGTGAAAAACTGTTTTTT.

This chain connects TRBV10-1 to TRBJ1-2; D unresolved. The CDR3 runs 12 residues. The germline V and J ends were trimmed by 8 bases and 4 bases, with 11 bases remaining between them. Germline CDR1 reads WNHNN; CDR2 reads SYGVQD (reference sequence). CDR3 sequence reads: CASLTGGYGYTF. CDR3 DNA sequence: TGCGCCAGCCTGACGGGAGGCTATGGCTACACCTTC.

In this sample, this clone turned up once. This chain connects TRBV6-6 to TRBJ1-5, with a weak D call TRBD1 (6 bases). V was pared by 6 bases and J by 6 bases, with 15 bases between. Germline V gene lookup returns CDR1 MNHNY and CDR2 SVGAGI (reference sequence). The CDR3 runs to 14 residues. The CDR3 spells CASRVGGGLQPQHF. CDR3 sequence (DNA): TGTGCCAGCAGGGTGGGGGGGGGCCTTCAGCCCCAGCATTTT.

As DNA, the CDR3 is TGTGCCAGCAGCGCCCTCGAGGCACGCCAGCCCCAGCATTTT. This encodes CASSALEARQPQHF. The rearrangement links TRBV2 to TRBJ1-5, with D unclear. Trimming shortened V by 6 bases and J by 7 bases, and 16 bases separated the two germline ends. In germline, CDR1 is SNHLY, CDR2 FYNNEI. This CDR3 contains 14 residues.

The rearrangement links TRBV19 to TRBJ2-1, with D uncertain. Germline assignment: CDR1 LNHDA and CDR2 SQIVND (reference sequence). Trimming shortened V by 5 bases and J by 6 bases, and 20 bases separated the two germline ends. The CDR3 contains 16 residues. Written as DNA, the CDR3 is TGTGCCAGTAGTTCAGGAAGGCCCCCCCCCTCCAATGAGCAGTTCTTC. This codes for CASSSGRPPPSNEQFF.

This clone was recorded only once. The chain is built from TRBV28 and TRBJ2-3; 9 bases map to TRBD2. Germline V gene data show CDR1 as MDHEN and CDR2 as SYDVKM. This CDR3 contains 15 residues. The ends lost 3 bases at V and 3 bases at J; junction bases unmatched: 4. The CDR3 DNA reads as TGTGCCAGCAGTTTCCAGCGGGGGGCAACAGATACGCAGTATTTT. It encodes CASSFQRGATDTQYF.

V usage is TRBV5-1 and J usage is TRBJ2-7; the match to TRBD2 covers 10 bases. With 1 base clipped from V and 6 bases from J, the junction kept 4 bases outside the gene matches. This CDR3 contains 14 residues. Germline V gene lookup returns CDR1 SGHRS and CDR2 YFSETQ. The CDR3 sequence: CASSLQAGGREQYF. The CDR3 DNA reads as TGCGCCAGCAGCTTGCAAGCGGGGGGGCGCGAGCAGTACTTC.

The chain uses TRBV6-6 and TRBJ1-4; D possibly corresponds to TRBD1 (6 bases). This CDR3 is 14 amino acids long. Germline V lookup: CDR1 MNHNY, CDR2 SVGAGI (reference sequence). V gave up 5 bases and J gave up 1 base, with 8 bases separating them. As DNA, the CDR3 is TGTGCCAGCAGTCCGACAGGAACTAATGAAAAACTGTTTTTT. Translated: CASSPTGTNEKLFF.

The CDR3 spells CASSSDRGSNQPQHF. CDR3 DNA sequence: TGTGCCAGCAGTAGTGACAGGGGAAGCAATCAGCCCCAGCATTTT. V usage is TRBV5-6 and J usage is TRBJ1-5, with TRBD1 matching 8 bases. Germline CDR1 SGHDT, CDR2 YYEEEE. V shed 5 bases, J shed 1 base, and the junction held 5 bases outside the gene matches. This CDR3 spans 15 amino acids.

The chain links TRBV6-1 to TRBJ1-6; no firm D call. The V gene's germline CDR1 is MNHNS and CDR2 SASEGT. Between the trimmed V and J ends, which lost 6 bases and 8 bases, there was a span of 11 bases. This CDR3 spans 13 amino acids. The CDR3 bases are TGTGCCAGCAGAGGCAGGTGGGATTCACCCCTCCACTTT. The encoded protein is CASRGRWDSPLHF.

The rearrangement uses TRBV5-4 and TRBJ2-5; tentative D call: TRBD2 (6 bases). Per germline, CDR1 SGHNT and CDR2 YYREEE (reference sequence). The CDR3 consists of 13 residues. V was clipped by 2 bases and J by 11 bases, with 16 bases between them. CDR3 residues: CASSFGPPGEQYF. CDR3 DNA sequence: TGTGCCAGCAGCTTCGGACCCCCGGGGGAGCAGTACTTC.

The chain carries TRBV5-4 and TRBJ2-2, with D possibly being TRBD2 (6 bases). The V gene lost 4 bases and the J gene lost 3 bases, with 16 bases spanning the gap. Germline V lookup: CDR1 SGHNT, CDR2 YYREEE (reference sequence). This CDR3 is 16 amino acids long. The DNA of the CDR3 is TGTGCCAGCAGCCCCGGACTAAGAGGTTACACCGGGGAGCTGTTTTTT. Translated: CASSPGLRGYTGELFF.

The chain links TRBV7-2 to TRBJ1-6; 9 bases fit TRBD1. The CDR3 has 15 amino acids. Losses at the gene ends were 3 bases for V and 6 bases for J; bases not matched to a gene: 3. Per germline, CDR1 SGHTA and CDR2 FQGNSA. CDR3 DNA: TGTGCCAGCAGCTTCCGGGACAGGGCTAATTCACCCCTCCACTTT. This translates into CASSFRDRANSPLHF.